The 21 T cell receptor beta chains below were found in one sample sequenced in a study of T cell repertoires in cytomegalovirus infection. From the reads, TCRdb called clonotypes with MiXCR, one entry per CDR3 protein. This sample has about 46,000 distinct CDR3 sequences, with 20% found just once. No antigen has been assigned to these receptors. Sample: PBMCs, sequenced either directly or after in vitro stimulation (not recorded which). The source of these receptors is a human donor in good health (CMV status not recorded). Some clones in this sample may be carry-over from other donors' samples.

J is TRBJ2-2 and V is TRBV7-9; D assignment may be TRBD1 or TRBD2 (5 bases each). CDR1 SEHNR and CDR2 FQNEAQ come from the germline V gene (reference sequence). The CDR3 has 15 residues. Trimming took 11 bases from V and 8 from J, leaving 24 bases between them. CDR3 sequence (DNA): TGTGCCGGGGGAACCACTCGACAGTGGTCGGGGGAGCTGTTTTTT. Its protein product is CAGGTTRQWSGELFF.

V is TRBV18 and J is TRBJ2-4, with D unclear. CDR3 length: 12 residues. Trimming took 0 bases from V and 6 from J, leaving 3 bases between them. The germline V gene has CDR1 KGHSH and CDR2 LQKENI. The CDR3 reads CASSPPGNIQYF. CDR3 sequence (DNA): TGTGCCAGCTCACCACCCGGAAACATTCAGTACTTC.

This clonotype has a handful of counts. V is TRBV7-2 and J is TRBJ2-7, with D unresolved. Germline assignment: CDR1 SGHTA and CDR2 FQGNSA. Trimming pared 1 base from V and 3 bases from J, leaving 7 bases between. This CDR3 has 13 residues. The CDR3 DNA reads TGTGCCAGCAGCTTAGGGGTCGGCTACGAGCAGTACTTC. It specifies CASSLGVGYEQYF. The full variable domain, its missing parts supplied by reference TRBV7-2 and TRBJ2-7, is GAGVSQSPSNKVTEKGKDVELRCDPISGHTALYWYRQSLGQGLEFLIYFQGNSAPDKSGLPSDRFSAERTGGSVSTLTIQRTQQEDSAVYLCASSLGVGYEQYFGPGTRLTVT.

This clonotype occurred a few times. The chain uses TRBV4-1 and TRBJ2-3, with TRBD2 matching over 8 bases. Per germline, CDR1 MGHRA and CDR2 YSYEKL. The CDR3 runs 17 residues. The ends lost 3 bases at V and 0 bases at J; junction bases unmatched: 8. CDR3 nucleotides: TGCGCCAGCAGCCATCCCTTTGGCGGGGGGAGCACAGATACGCAGTATTTT. Its protein product is CASSHPFGGGSTDTQYF.

Worth noting for this clonotype: A read error may account for a junction end that differs from germline. The chain employs TRBV7-6 and TRBJ1-2; TRBD1 matches 9 bases. The CDR3 consists of 14 residues. The germline gives CDR1 SGHVS, CDR2 FNYEAQ. CDR3 in DNA: TGTGTCAGCAGCTTACGTGGACAGGGGTATGGCTACACCTTC. Protein product: CVSSLRGQGYGYTF.

In its sample, this clonotype was seen a few times. V gene TRBV5-4 combines with J gene TRBJ2-7; D is possibly TRBD1 (6 bases). Trimming removed 6 bases from V and 0 bases from J, with 10 bases in between. The CDR3 runs 13 residues. Germline CDR1 and CDR2: SGHNT and YYREEE (reference sequence). The CDR3 region has the DNA TGTGCCAGCACAGGGGTTAACTCCTACGAGCAGTACTTC. Translated, it gives CASTGVNSYEQYF.

In this sample, this clonotype turned up once. The V gene is TRBV6-2 or TRBV6-3, the J gene TRBJ2-2; no firm D call. The V gene lost 5 bases and the J gene lost 6 bases, with 16 bases spanning the gap. Germline V gene data show CDR1 as MNHEY and CDR2 as SVGEGT. The CDR3 extends over 15 amino acids. CDR3 coding DNA: TGTGCCAGCAGTGAATTCGTGGGCCCGTCCGGGGAGCTGTTTTTT. Its translation is CASSEFVGPSGELFF.

This clonotype was found a few times. The CDR3 sequence is CASSTATSGLAGGFEQFF. The CDR3 coding sequence is TGTGCCAGCAGTACAGCCACCTCCGGACTAGCGGGGGGTTTTGAGCAGTTCTTC. The chain recombines TRBV27 with TRBJ2-1; 14 nucleotides line up with TRBD2. Germline CDR1 reads MNHEY; CDR2 reads SMNVEV (reference sequence). CDR3 length: 18 residues. V lost 5 bases to trimming and J lost 9 bases; unmatched junction nucleotides: 15.

The gene calls are TRBV3-1 and TRBJ2-1; D possibly corresponds to TRBD2 (6 bases). The germline CDR1 and CDR2 sequences are LGHDT and YNNKEL (reference sequence). The ends were cut back, 3 bases at V and 6 bases at J, with 6 bases in the middle. The CDR3 extends over 12 amino acids. The CDR3 bases are TGTGCCAGCAGCCAGGGGGGCAATGAGCAGTTCTTC. Its translation is CASSQGGNEQFF.

In regard to this clonotype: With a much larger clone just one base away, this may be a read error. The chain carries TRBV7-6 and TRBJ2-5; D gene ambiguous. The CDR3 has 11 residues. V was cut by 8 bases and J by 4 bases, with 8 bases left in between. Germline lookup yields CDR1 SGHVS and CDR2 FNYEAQ. The CDR3 protein is CASGFGETQYF. In DNA, the CDR3 is TGTGCCAGCGGTTTCGGAGAGACCCAGTACTTC. Full variable domain (missing parts from reference TRBV7-6 and TRBJ2-5): GAGVSQSPRYKVTKRGQDVALRCDPISGHVSLYWYRQALGQGPEFLTYFNYEAQQDKSGLPNDRFSAERPEGSISTLTIQRTEQRDSAMYRCASGFGETQYFGPGTRLLVL.

The rearrangement links TRBV7-3 to TRBJ1-2, with D tentatively TRBD1 (5 bases). Trimming cost V 5 bases and J 4 bases, with 20 bases left between them. The CDR3 consists of 16 residues. Germline CDR1 SGHTA, CDR2 FQGTGA. The CDR3 region has the DNA TGTGCCAGCAGCCCCGGCCACAGGACCCTTGGCTATGGCTACACCTTC. This encodes CASSPGHRTLGYGYTF.

V and J are TRBV10-3 and TRBJ2-7; 7 bases align to TRBD2. CDR1 ENHRY and CDR2 SYGVKD come from the germline V gene. The V and J ends lost 7 bases and 5 bases, in that order; junction bases with no gene match: 8. The CDR3 is made up of 13 amino acids. CDR3 nucleotide sequence: TGTGCCATCACCGAAGCGGGGAGGGACGAGCAGTACTTC. Its translation: CAITEAGRDEQYF.

This rearrangement joins TRBV12-3 or TRBV12-4 to TRBJ1-5, with TRBD1 identical over 7 bases. The junction had 4 bases not matched to a gene; V was cut back by 6 bases and J by 5 bases. This CDR3 spans 13 amino acids. CDR3 coding DNA: TGTGCCAGCAGCTCCGACAGGGATCAGCCCCAGCATTTT. Translating it yields CASSSDRDQPQHF.

The J gene is TRBJ1-2, the V gene TRBV5-1; D is possibly TRBD1 (5 bases). CDR3 length: 14 amino acids. Germline CDR1 SGHRS, CDR2 YFSETQ. V shed 4 bases and J shed 6 bases, with 16 bases lying between them. The CDR3 region is CASSGNWGRDGYTF. The CDR3 DNA sequence: TGCGCCAGCAGCGGGAACTGGGGACGGGATGGCTACACCTTC.

This clonotype was recorded a few times. The chain uses TRBV5-1 and TRBJ2-2, with D possibly being TRBD1 or TRBD2 (5 bases each). The V end lost 7 bases, the J end lost 1 base, and 17 bases lay between the germline ends. The germline V gene has CDR1 SGHRS and CDR2 YFSETQ. CDR3 length: 16 residues. CDR3 protein: CASHGEPGRNTGELFF. CDR3 nucleotide sequence: TGCGCCAGCCACGGGGAACCGGGGCGGAACACCGGGGAGCTGTTTTTT.

This clonotype has more than one count but fewer than ten. CDR3 DNA sequence: TGTGCCAGCAGCCGCGGTGGCGGGACTGCCTCCTACGAGCAGTACTTC. Protein product: CASSRGGGTASYEQYF. This chain connects TRBV7-2 to TRBJ2-7; a weak D match, TRBD2 (6 bases). The V gene's germline CDR1 is SGHTA and CDR2 FQGNSA. The CDR3 is made up of 16 amino acids. The germline V and J ends were trimmed by 5 bases and 0 bases, with 17 bases remaining between them.

This clonotype was observed a handful of times. This chain connects TRBV2 to TRBJ1-5, with a weak D call TRBD1 (5 bases). This CDR3 comprises 15 residues. V lost 4 bases, J lost 6 bases, and 16 bases lay in between. CDR1 is SNHLY and CDR2 is FYNNEI in the germline V gene. The CDR3 DNA reads as TGTGCCAGCAGTGCCTCGGGGGGGACTCTTCAGCCCCAGCATTTT. Its translation is CASSASGGTLQPQHF.

In its sample, this clonotype was seen many times. The chain combines TRBV24-1 with TRBJ2-1; 7 bases line up with TRBD1. This CDR3 region has 15 residues. After removal of 6 bases from V and 2 bases from J, the junction contained 6 bases not matched to a gene. From germline, CDR1 is KGHDR and CDR2 SFDVKD. The CDR3 DNA sequence: TGTGCCACCAGTTTTATAGGACAGGCCTACAATGAGCAGTTCTTC. It yields the protein CATSFIGQAYNEQFF.

This clonotype was seen repeatedly, ten times or more. The chain combines TRBV7-2 with TRBJ2-7; D may be TRBD1 (5 bases). Deletions cut 9 bases from V and 2 bases from J, with 17 bases between. Germline V gives CDR1 SGHTA, CDR2 FQGNSA. This CDR3 contains 14 residues. In DNA form, the CDR3 reads TGTGCCAGTCCGCCAAGGGGTTCCACCTACGAGCAGTACTTC. It encodes CASPPRGSTYEQYF.

This clonotype was counted a few times. The genes are TRBV27 and TRBJ1-6; no clear D. The germline V gene has CDR1 MNHEY and CDR2 SMNVEV (reference sequence). This CDR3 comprises 14 residues. V lost 1 base and J 6 bases, leaving 7 bases between the germline ends. CDR3 sequence reads: CASSLFDLNSPLHF. CDR3 nucleotides: TGTGCCAGCAGTTTATTTGACCTTAATTCACCCCTCCACTTT.

The chain has TRBV12-5 and TRBJ2-1; perhaps D is TRBD1 or TRBD2 (5 bases each). Germline CDR1 and CDR2: LGHNT and FRNRAP. Deletions cut 2 bases from V and 8 bases from J, with 16 bases between. This CDR3 has 15 amino acids. This CDR3 is CASGLPSLGADEQFF. Written as DNA, the CDR3 is TGTGCTAGTGGTTTGCCCTCTCTCGGGGCCGATGAGCAGTTCTTC.